A single sample is the source of the 29 T cell receptor beta chains below, sequenced in a study of shared clonotypes between healthy human individuals. Here immunoSEQ multiplex PCR was the method, and the copy in TCRdb shows in-frame clones only, minus some. The data contain roughly 2.1 million clones, more than 85% of them singletons. CD45RO-negative cells were positively selected for CCR7, leaving out terminally differentiated effector memory CD45RA+ cells. The sample taken for sequencing was naive CD8+ T cells from PBMCs. The source is a man younger than 35 in good health. Some clones in this sample may be carry-over from other donors' samples.

This chain connects TRBV9 to TRBJ1-2, with D possibly TRBD1 on 5 matching bases. V lost 0 bases to trimming and J lost 4 bases, with 7 bases between them. The CDR3 contains 13 residues. Germline V CDR1 and CDR2: SGDLS, YYNGEE. This CDR3 is CASSVERGYGYTF. The DNA for the CDR3 is TGTGCCAGCAGCGTAGAGAGGGGCTATGGCTACACCTTC.

As for this clone: The sample has other DNA sequences that encode this CDR3 too. V gene TRBV27 combines with J gene TRBJ2-5; no definite D call. The V gene's germline CDR1 is MNHEY and CDR2 SMNVEV (reference sequence). The CDR3 has 12 amino acids. Trimming removed 0 bases at V and 4 bases at J, with 3 bases between. CDR3 amino acids: CASSLSGETQYF. The DNA of the CDR3 is TGTGCCAGCAGTTTATCCGGAGAGACCCAGTACTTC.

As regards this clone: A much larger clone differs by one base, so this may be a read error. The V call is TRBV13, the J call TRBJ2-7; D not certain. Germline V lookup: CDR1 PRHDT, CDR2 FYEKMQ (reference sequence). This CDR3 spans 12 amino acids. With 2 bases removed from V and 2 bases from J, the gap between germline ends came to 4 bases. This CDR3 is CASSLRAYEQYF. The CDR3 DNA reads TGTGCCAGCAGCTTAAGGGCCTACGAGCAGTACTTC. The variable domain in full, with the rest retrieved from reference TRBV13 and TRBJ2-7, is AAGVIQSPRHLIKEKRETATLKCYPIPRHDTVYWYQQGPGQDPQFLISFYEKMQSDKGSIPDRFSAQQFSDYHSELNMSSLELGDSALYFCASSLRAYEQYFGPGTRLTVT.

This chain joins TRBV5-1 and TRBJ2-2; TRBD2 matches 9 bases. CDR3 length: 16 residues. Trimming at V came to 4 bases and at J to 6 bases, leaving 10 bases not matched to a gene. The germline gives CDR1 SGHRS, CDR2 YFSETQ. This chain's CDR3 is CASSPGEREDPGELFF. The CDR3 nucleotides are TGCGCCAGCAGCCCGGGGGAGCGGGAGGATCCCGGGGAGCTGTTTTTT.

The CDR3 DNA reads as TGTGCCAGCTACCCCCGGCGGTCCTGGGGAACGCAAGAGACCCAGTACTTC. Translated: CASYPRRSWGTQETQYF. The genes are TRBV28 and TRBJ2-5, with unresolved D. V lost 8 bases and J 2 bases, leaving 24 bases between the germline ends. This CDR3 has 17 amino acids. CDR1 is MDHEN, CDR2 SYDVKM, per germline. Together with reference TRBV28 and TRBJ2-5, the CDR3 gives the full variable domain: DVKVTQSSRYLVKRTGEKVFLECVQDMDHENMFWYRQDPGLGLRLIYFSYDVKMKEKGDIPEGYSVSREKKERFSLILESASTNQTSMYLCASYPRRSWGTQETQYFGPGTRLLVL.

The chain employs TRBV11-2 and TRBJ2-1; 8 nucleotides align to TRBD1. The CDR3 loop spans 16 amino acids. V dropped 4 bases and J dropped 4; count of bases not matched to a gene: 9. The germline CDR1 and CDR2 sequences are SGHAT and FQNNGV. The CDR3 is CASSSRTGYTYNEQFF. The CDR3 DNA reads TGTGCCAGCAGCTCTAGGACAGGGTACACTTACAATGAGCAGTTCTTC.

This chain joins TRBV4-3 and TRBJ2-2, with TRBD2 identical over 16 bases. The CDR3 is 19 amino acids. Germline V lookup: CDR1 LGHNA, CDR2 YSLEER. The J segment lost 5 bases and the V segment lost 0 bases, leaving 6 bases of the junction unmatched. The CDR3 DNA is TGCGCCAGCAGCCAAGATGGGACTAGCGGGAGGGCCGGGACCGGGGAGCTGTTTTTT. It specifies CASSQDGTSGRAGTGELFF.

On this clone: Different DNA sequences within this sample yield the same CDR3. CDR3 sequence: CASSVGVGANVLTF. CDR3 bases: TGTGCCAGCAGCGTGGGGGTTGGGGCCAACGTCCTGACTTTC. The chain is built from TRBV9 and TRBJ2-6; D tentatively reads TRBD1 or TRBD2 (5 bases each). The CDR3 length is 14 residues. In germline, CDR1 is SGDLS, CDR2 YYNGEE. V was pared by 2 bases and J by 3 bases, with 6 bases between.

This clone is a singleton in its sample. The chain joins TRBV7-2 to TRBJ2-1; no clear D. Germline CDR1 is SGHTA and CDR2 is FQGNSA. The V end was cut by 2 bases, the J end by 4 bases, with 6 bases between. This CDR3 spans 13 amino acids. In DNA, the CDR3 is TGTGCCAGCAGCTTACCTTCATACAATGAGCAGTTCTTC. This encodes CASSLPSYNEQFF.

The chain carries TRBV5-1 and TRBJ2-5, with D perhaps TRBD1 (6 bases). The germline gives CDR1 SGHRS, CDR2 YFSETQ. This CDR3 is 16 amino acids long. Trimming took 0 bases from V and 1 from J, leaving 13 bases between them. CDR3 nucleotides: TGCGCCAGCAGCTTGGCCTTTGGACAGCTCCAAGAGACCCAGTACTTC. Protein product: CASSLAFGQLQETQYF. Looking up the rest from reference TRBV5-1 and TRBJ2-5 gives the full variable domain: KAGVTQTPRYLIKTRGQQVTLSCSPISGHRSVSWYQQTPGQGLQFLFEYFSETQRNKGNFPGRFSGRQFSNSRSEMNVSTLELGDSALYLCASSLAFGQLQETQYFGPGTRLLVL.

As for this clone: This sample also contains other DNA sequences that code for the same CDR3. V usage is TRBV9 and J usage is TRBJ2-7; 8 positions agree with TRBD1. This CDR3 comprises 13 residues. Per the germline V gene, CDR1 is SGDLS and CDR2 is YYNGEE. Trimming removed 0 bases from V and 6 bases from J; junction bases left unmatched: 2. CDR3 nucleotide sequence: TGTGCCAGCAGCGTAGGACAGGGGACCGAGCAGTACTTC. It specifies CASSVGQGTEQYF.

The J gene is TRBJ2-7, the V gene TRBV19, with 9 bases matching TRBD2. This CDR3 comprises 15 residues. Germline-derived CDR1 and CDR2 are LNHDA and SQIVND (reference sequence). V was pared by 6 bases and J by 1 base, with 7 bases of the junction left unmatched. The chain's CDR3 is CASRVTSGGSYEQYF. In nucleotides, the CDR3 is TGTGCCAGTAGGGTGACTAGCGGAGGATCCTACGAGCAGTACTTC.

This clone was found once. The V and J genes are TRBV7-8 and TRBJ1-2; the match to TRBD1 covers 8 bases. This CDR3 is 15 amino acids long. After removal of 5 bases from V and 2 bases from J, the junction contained 7 bases not matched to a gene. Germline V lookup: CDR1 SGHVS, CDR2 FQNEAQ. In nucleotides, the CDR3 is TGTGCCAGCAGCCCCCGGACAGGGCCAAACTATGGCTACACCTTC. Residues: CASSPRTGPNYGYTF.

The rearrangement joins TRBV7-2 to TRBJ2-5; the D is unclear. This CDR3 is built from 14 residues. The germline V gene encodes CDR1 SGHTA and CDR2 FQGNSA. Between the trimmed V and J ends, which lost 5 bases and 1 base, there was a span of 11 bases. The CDR3 region has the DNA TGTGCCAGCAGCGGTTCGGCCAGCCAAGAGACCCAGTACTTC. Encoded protein: CASSGSASQETQYF.

The rearrangement uses TRBV2 and TRBJ2-3; possibly TRBD2 for D (5 bases). The V gene lost 10 bases and the J gene lost 0 bases, with 20 bases spanning the gap. CDR1 and CDR2 (germline): SNHLY, FYNNEI. There are 16 residues in the CDR3. CDR3: CATLEDGGLSTDTQYF. The CDR3 bases are TGTGCCACCCTCGAAGACGGCGGGTTAAGCACAGATACGCAGTATTTT.

J is TRBJ1-5 and V is TRBV30, with D maybe TRBD1 (6 bases). This CDR3 is built from 18 residues. V lost 0 bases and J 0 bases, leaving 18 bases between the germline ends. Germline CDR1 GTSNPN, CDR2 SVGIG (reference sequence). The CDR3 DNA reads as TGTGCCTGGAGTGTAGAGTTGGACAGCAAAACTAGCAATCAGCCCCAGCATTTT. It specifies CAWSVELDSKTSNQPQHF. The whole variable domain, remainder taken from reference TRBV30 and TRBJ1-5, is SQTIHQWPATLVQPVGSPLSLECTVEGTSNPNLYWYRQAAGRGLQLLFYSVGIGQISSEVPQNLSASRPQDRQFILSSKKLLLSDSGFYLCAWSVELDSKTSNQPQHFGDGTRLSIL.

The chain carries TRBV6-5 and TRBJ2-1, with 9 bases matching TRBD2. The J segment lost 6 bases and the V segment lost 0 bases, leaving 6 bases of the junction unmatched. CDR1 and CDR2 (germline): MNHEY, SVGAGI. This CDR3 contains 16 residues. The CDR3 nucleotides are TGTGCCAGCAGTTACTCAGGGACTAGCCTTTCCAATGAGCAGTTCTTC. This translates into CASSYSGTSLSNEQFF.

The chain has TRBV6-5 and TRBJ2-1, with D unclear. This CDR3 has 12 amino acids. V was cut by 6 bases and J by 10 bases, with 13 bases left in between. The germline V gene encodes CDR1 MNHEY and CDR2 SVGAGI. The CDR3 nucleotides read TGTGCCAGCAGGGTACACCTAGGGGAGCAGTTCTTC. Translated, it gives CASRVHLGEQFF.

The V gene is TRBV5-5, the J gene TRBJ2-7; weak D call: TRBD2 (5 bases). Germline V gene sequence: CDR1 SGHKS, CDR2 YYEKEE (reference sequence). V was clipped by 9 bases and J by 0 bases, with 16 bases between them. This CDR3 has 14 amino acids. The DNA of the CDR3 is TGTGCCACCCACCCGGGATCCAACTCCTACGAGCAGTACTTC. Its protein product is CATHPGSNSYEQYF.

The genes are TRBV5-1 and TRBJ2-7; TRBD1 aligns across 8 bases. The V gene's germline CDR1 is SGHRS and CDR2 YFSETQ. V trimming: 0 bases; J trimming: 3 bases; junction bases outside the gene matches: 5. The CDR3 runs to 15 residues. The CDR3 region has the DNA TGCGCCAGCAGCTTGGGGCAGGGGGCGGTCTACGAGCAGTACTTC. This codes for CASSLGQGAVYEQYF.

The chain is built from TRBV7-3 and TRBJ2-2; 8 nucleotides align to TRBD1. This CDR3 has 15 amino acids. V was clipped by 0 bases and J by 3 bases; unmatched bases: 0. CDR1 is SGHTA, CDR2 FQGTGA, per germline. CDR3 in amino acids: CASSLTGQDTGELFF. The CDR3 DNA follows: TGTGCCAGCAGCTTAACGGGACAGGACACCGGGGAGCTGTTTTTT. Together with reference TRBV7-3 and TRBJ2-2, the CDR3 gives the full variable domain: GAGVSQTPSNKVTEKGKYVELRCDPISGHTALYWYRQSLGQGPEFLIYFQGTGAADDSGLPNDRFFAVRPEGSVSTLKIQRTERGDSAVYLCASSLTGQDTGELFFGEGSRLTVL.

The chain recombines TRBV11-2 with TRBJ1-3; 8 bases fit TRBD1. Germline V gene lookup returns CDR1 SGHAT and CDR2 FQNNGV. This CDR3 is built from 17 residues. J lost 6 bases, V lost 5 bases, and 15 bases had no gene match. CDR3 bases: TGTGCCAGCAGCCACCACCGGGACAGGCCGCTTGAAAACACCATATATTTT. It translates to CASSHHRDRPLENTIYF.

The chain links TRBV4-1 to TRBJ1-5, with 9 positions matching TRBD1. Germline V gene data show CDR1 as MGHRA and CDR2 as YSYEKL. The CDR3 is made up of 17 amino acids. J gave up 0 bases and V 2 bases, and 5 bases lay outside the gene matches. The CDR3 bases are TGCGCCAGCAGCCAATGGGACAGGGTTAATAGCAATCAGCCCCAGCATTTT. Its protein product is CASSQWDRVNSNQPQHF.

V is TRBV5-3 and J is TRBJ2-1; no clear D gene. TRBV5-3 is an ORF; its function is uncertain. Deletions cut 4 bases from V and 8 bases from J, with 10 bases between. The CDR3 sequence is 12 residues long. The CDR3 protein is CARSPTHYEQFF. The CDR3 nucleotides read TGTGCCAGAAGCCCAACCCATTATGAGCAGTTCTTC.

The table lists this clone with a count of one. Other DNA sequences from this sample encode an identical CDR3 as well. V and J are TRBV6-6 and TRBJ1-1; D unresolved. Germline lookup yields CDR1 MNHNY and CDR2 SVGAGI (reference sequence). CDR3 length: 13 residues. V was clipped by 6 bases and J by 4 bases, with 12 bases between them. CDR3 sequence reads: CASSYGLGTEAFF. CDR3 DNA sequence: TGTGCCAGCAGCTATGGTCTTGGCACTGAAGCTTTCTTT.

The V gene is TRBV5-1, the J gene TRBJ2-3; 12 nucleotides agree with TRBD2. CDR3 length equals 17 residues. Germline assignment: CDR1 SGHRS and CDR2 YFSETQ. The trim removed 4 bases at V and 0 bases at J, leaving 6 bases unmatched. The CDR3 region is CASSPWTSGTSTDTQYF. CDR3 coding DNA: TGCGCCAGCAGCCCCTGGACTAGCGGGACTAGCACAGATACGCAGTATTTT.

The chain recombines TRBV27 with TRBJ2-7; TRBD1 is a possible D gene (6 bases). V lost 5 bases, J lost 4 bases, and 15 bases lay in between. This CDR3 contains 14 residues. Germline V gene sequence: CDR1 MNHEY, CDR2 SMNVEV (reference sequence). The DNA for the CDR3 is TGTGCCAGCAGTAACCGGGACACCCAATACGAGCAGTACTTC. Residues: CASSNRDTQYEQYF.

The chain employs TRBV19 and TRBJ2-7; TRBD2 matches 13 bases. J gave up 6 bases and V 7 bases, and 15 bases lay outside the gene matches. Per germline, CDR1 LNHDA and CDR2 SQIVND (reference sequence). This CDR3 contains 17 residues. CDR3 coding DNA: TGTGCCAGTACCGATCGACTAGCGGGAGGAACCTCCGGCGAGCAGTACTTC. Protein: CASTDRLAGGTSGEQYF.

The chain couples TRBV7-9 to TRBJ1-1; weak D call: TRBD1 (5 bases). V shed 3 bases and J shed 2 bases, with 19 bases lying between them. Germline CDR1 is SEHNR and CDR2 is FQNEAQ (reference sequence). This CDR3 comprises 17 residues. The CDR3 DNA sequence: TGTGCCAGCAGCTTCGTAAAAACCAGGGTCTTCAACACTGAAGCTTTCTTT. It codes for CASSFVKTRVFNTEAFF.